The clone carrying this TCR beta chain was detected only a few times. The sample comes from a study of control samples from healthy donors and cancer patients. The CDR3 is 14 residues long. Unmatched junction bases numbered 5, after V lost 6 bases and J lost 1 base. CDR1 is MDHEN and CDR2 is SYDVKM in the germline V gene. Here immunoSEQ multiplex PCR was the method, and the copy in TCRdb shows in-frame clones only, minus some. The sample records around 190,000 clones, approximately 90% being singletons. This clonotype originated in a man in his thirties or forties in good health. The chain carries TRBV28 and TRBJ2-7; 8 bases agree with TRBD1. Specimen: blood. CDR3 amino acids: CASSLDRESYEQYF. DNA for the CDR3: TGTGCCAGCAGCCTGGACAGGGAATCCTACGAGCAGTACTTC.